This TCR beta chain was captured in a study of cytomegalovirus exposure and HLA in healthy donors (dated by TCRdb to about 2017). In terms of the full investigation: In an earlier analysis of roughly 500 of the donors, approximately 300 Gb of sequence data and 117 million unique TCR beta sequences from about 180 million T cells were reported. Roughly 300 gigabases of sequencing data and approximately 85 million unique TCR sequences were included in an early release covering over 600 HLA-typed donors. Among the roughly 390 genotyped donors, more than 70% belonged to the genetic ancestry cluster associated with self-reported Caucasian donors. The study aimed to test whether signatures of past pathogen exposure could be identified by cataloging public T cell receptors. The T cell repertoires of 550 to 850 subjects were profiled by immunosequencing and related to cytomegalovirus serostatus. In addition to the first cohort of 650 to 750 subjects, a separate validation cohort of approximately 120 different subjects was used. To predict cytomegalovirus infection status, the study combined high-throughput TCR immunosequencing, statistical association of individual TCRs with disease status, and machine learning. To study patterns of TCR occurrence, a later analysis re-analyzed previously published TCR beta repertoires from 666 donors and added high-resolution HLA genotyping. Rather than drawing on any new phenotypic data, the later analysis identified candidate immune exposures from TCR beta sequences and the way those sequences occurred across donors. An earlier analysis of 500 to 650 of the donors applied high-throughput TCR beta sequencing to assess whether each TCR beta V gene segment acted as functional or pseudogenic. Donor age, sex, ethnicity and CMV serostatus were compiled together with the repertoire data. A later genetic analysis took genome-wide SNP genotypes for about three fifths of the 666 donors and used that subset as a discovery cohort. Every discovery cohort repertoire had been produced on one sequencing platform. HLA typing covered class I and class II loci at four-digit resolution. Typing coverage differed by locus: A, B, C, DRB1 and DQB1 were typed in roughly 620-640 donors, DQA1 in roughly 510, DPA1 in roughly 590, and DPB1 in roughly 470. Roughly 5 DR-DQ haplotypes were handled as single units for association and clustering because linkage in the cohort was strong. On average, around 200,000 unique TCR beta nucleotide sequences were sequenced per donor among about 400 genotyped donors of the cohort, with 15% to 20% of those sequences being non-productive.

Findings and caveats that apply to the study as a whole: When HLA alleles, especially DR and DQ, strongly co-occurred, TCR associations were difficult to assign to individual alleles. A further reported finding was that TCR beta sequences accurately predicted the HLA-A and HLA-B alleles for most subjects in the first cohort. Linkage disequilibrium might explain the correlated functional status among segregating V segments, but an unknown experimental factor could not be excluded. A later analysis found that HLA-associated TCR beta chains were more clonally expanded and had lower generation probabilities than equally common non-associated chains. Compared with the roughly 670-donor mean, donors in an Asian-associated ancestry cluster had fewer N-insertions in productive TCRs, according to a later genetic analysis. The cohort was sequenced for TCR beta chains only, and without alpha or paired-chain data the features that could be detected were limited. In a later analysis, the rate of TCR association differed among HLA loci, with DRB1 alleles having the most associated TCRs and HLA-C alleles having the fewest. The 87-base-pair reads could not distinguish some IMGT-functional V segments, including TRBV6-2 and TRBV6-3, so those segments were excluded. Several of the top co-occurrence clusters appeared to be linked to parvovirus B19, influenza, CMV and Epstein-Barr virus, according to a later analysis. In an earlier analysis of some 500 of the donors, most TCR beta V segments appeared in productive rearrangements about 87% or about 30% of the time, broadly matching IMGT annotations. The presence/absence analyses assumed that sequencing depth was roughly uniform across donors, and that assumption may not be true. CMV serostatus was the only immune exposure information available for the cohort. Because counts were too low, about 18 rarely observed V segments, including chromosome 9 orphons, were excluded from the earlier analysis of some 590 of the donors. A total of some 180 TCR beta chains were listed by the study as associated with cytomegalovirus. A cluster of highly shared sequence variants was judged likely to represent a technical artifact of the sequencing pipeline. The classifier was reported to diagnose cytomegalovirus status with high specificity and sensitivity in both the original and validation cohorts. A later analysis associated 16,951 TCR beta sequences with specific HLA alleles at a false discovery rate of 0.05. HLA typing was unavailable for some donors at each locus, so association tests used only the typed subset. The authors suggested that the approach could potentially be generalized to other disease states and immunological phenotypes. A few of the identified cytomegalovirus-associated TCR beta chains were confirmed in vitro to be specific for cytomegalovirus antigens. In a later genetic analysis, a missense DCLRE1C variant was associated with V-gene and J-gene trimming of TCR beta chains, and the association was replicated in an independent cohort. In a later analysis, most CMV-associated TCR beta chains were found to appear HLA-restricted, with HLA associations seemingly driven largely by CMV exposure. While some public TCRs were present in many individuals, most TCR sequences turned up only very rarely across donors.

Libraries were prepared through the immunoSEQ multiplex PCR assay. For the multiplex PCR, a mixture combining 60 forward primers for TCR Vbeta segments and 13 reverse primers for TCR Jbeta segments was used. A multiplex PCR assay on genomic DNA amplified the CDR3 region of rearranged TCR beta genes. The Illumina HiSeq System was used to sequence the amplified TCR beta libraries as 87-base-pair reads. In the authors' own workflow: Across the 500 to 750 repertoires, a later analysis counted tens of millions of unique TCR beta chains, around 11 million of which were shared by at least two donors. To remove PCR and sequencing errors, raw reads were error-corrected and collapsed into unique sequences using a nearest-neighbor algorithm that merged closely related sequences. CDR3 sequences were aligned to IMGT reference sequences to assign V, D and J gene segments. For a sequence to be retained, at least a six-nucleotide match to both a V gene segment and a J gene segment was required. Rearrangements were called productive when the CDR3 lacked stop codons and stayed in frame with V and J; all others were non-productive. Following IMGT convention, CDR3 was defined as the stretch from the second conserved V-encoded cysteine to the conserved J-encoded phenylalanine. The earlier analysis of about 610 of the donors excluded any sequence lacking an unambiguous match to a single V gene segment. An earlier analysis of fewer than 750 of the donors called V segments functional above 56.7% productive rearrangements and segregating when the between-donor standard deviation exceeded 5%. A statistical classification framework was built to diagnose cytomegalovirus status from the catalog of TCR beta chain sequences. A later analysis assigned V and J genes by comparing TCR nucleotide sequences with IMGT/GENE-DB human TR gene sequences. The TCRdist pipeline was used in a later analysis to assign CDR3 sequences and most-parsimonious VDJ recombination scenarios. In a later analysis, each TCR beta chain was defined by its CDR3 amino acid sequence together with its V-gene family, and reads lacking a unique V-gene family were excluded. A later analysis removed several hundred highly shared, low-generation-probability nucleotide sequences to deal with suspected cross-contamination and a sequencing artifact. For each public chain, a later analysis derived a clonal expansion index from normalized ranks of inferred template counts within each repertoire. In a later analysis, generation probabilities were computed with a VDJ recombination model fitted to out-of-frame rearrangements, and the resulting probabilities were checked against IGoR. In a later analysis, hypergeometric tests were used to score TCR-TCR, TCR-HLA and TCR-CMV co-occurrence, with a repertoire-size bias correction applied to TCR pairs. To estimate false discovery rates, a later analysis permuted the HLA or CMV assignments 20 times. A later analysis grouped co-occurring TCRs with DBSCAN, adding TCRdist sequence similarity when clustering within HLA-allele-positive subsets. Repertoires with fewer than 30,000 or more than 120,000 public chains, plus five repertoires with anomalous nucleotide sharing, were excluded from co-occurrence clustering. What TCRdb holds here is the immuneACCESS table cut down to in-frame rearrangements. Part of the clones is not present; checked against another copy, under half of the missing clones reflect an unresolved V gene, and the others are unexplained. V, J and clone size reflect that table, while D and trimming were determined from the DNA. The table for this sample lists about 160,000 clones; roughly four fifths of them were counted only once. The ten largest clones add up to 13% of the sample.

From its cysteine to its phenylalanine, the CDR3 spans 13 amino acids. Only the CDR3 part of the read is kept: 39 bases, read in frame from the first base. The germline ends are 9 bases apart after V is trimmed by 0 bases and J by 12 bases. CDR1 and CDR2 are read off the germline V gene as MDHEN and SYDVKM. The cohort consisted of some 730 healthy bone marrow donors. At the time of sampling, all cohort members were nominally healthy, though unrecorded immune exposures were likely present. The donor tested CMV seronegative, placing the donor among the 300 to 400 seronegative members of the cohort. Every donor gave a peripheral blood sample, and the peripheral blood mononuclear cells from that sample were used for TCR beta sequencing. Genomic DNA was extracted from the blood cell samples with the Qiagen DNeasy Blood Extraction Kit. The table lists this clone with a count of one. This clone's antigen is unknown. Base quality data are lacking; no much larger clone is found one base away.

This TCR derives from a woman aged 45-60 years in good health and CMV-seronegative. The rearrangement combines TRBV28 with TRBJ1-6, with no confidently assigned D gene. Sequencing was performed on PBMCs. The CDR3 sequence is CASSLWSGEPLHF. The nucleotide sequence reads as follows: TGTGCCAGCAGTTTATGGAGCGGGGAACCCCTCCACTTT.